A selection of T cell receptor beta chains follows, all from one sample in a study of blood T cell repertoires in COVID-19. Method: immunoSEQ multiplex PCR; TCRdb's copy keeps in-frame clones and lacks some. The sample yields just under 350,000 clones, 91% seen once. The specimen was peripheral blood. These receptor sequences come from a woman aged 18-29 years who had recovered from COVID-19. Both conserved end residues are part of each CDR3. The D gene is left open where the match is weak. A clone size is listed for some rows: how often the clone was seen (once, few, many), or a class if it is expanded.

d_gene: TRBD1; v_gene: TRBV14; abundance: NA; j_gene: TRBJ1-4; CDR3nt: TGTGCCAGCAGCCAAGAGGGGGGACAGGGGCGACTTACAACTAATGAAAAACTGTTTTTT; CDR3aa: CASSQEGGQGRLTTNEKLFF
d_gene: NA; v_gene: TRBV11-3; abundance: NA; j_gene: TRBJ2-1; CDR3nt: TGTGCCAGCAGCTTACATTCAGACTCCTACAATGAGCAGTTCTTC; CDR3aa: CASSLHSDSYNEQFF
d_gene: TRBD2; v_gene: TRBV29-1; abundance: NA; j_gene: TRBJ2-3; CDR3nt: TGCAGCGTTGGGCTAGCGGGAGGGATAGATACGCAGTATTTT; CDR3aa: CSVGLAGGIDTQYF
d_gene: NA; v_gene: TRBV30; abundance: NA; j_gene: TRBJ2-1; CDR3nt: TGTGCCTGGAGAAGCCGGGGGATCCACAATGAGCAGTTCTTC; CDR3aa: CAWRSRGIHNEQFF
d_gene: TRBD1; v_gene: TRBV4-3; abundance: NA; j_gene: TRBJ1-1; CDR3nt: TGCGCCAGCAGCCAAGACAGGGGGGCTGAAGCTTTCTTT; CDR3aa: CASSQDRGAEAFF
d_gene: NA; v_gene: TRBV6-5; abundance: NA; j_gene: TRBJ1-5; CDR3nt: TGTGCCAGCAGGAACAGGTACAATCAGCCCCAGCATTTT; CDR3aa: CASRNRYNQPQHF
d_gene: TRBD1; v_gene: TRBV9; abundance: once; j_gene: TRBJ2-1; CDR3nt: TGTGCCAGCTCGTCCCGGGACAGCAAAAGCTTCGTAGAGCAGTTCTTC; CDR3aa: CASSSRDSKSFVEQFF
d_gene: TRBD2; v_gene: TRBV5-1; abundance: NA; j_gene: TRBJ2-1; CDR3nt: TGCGCCAGCAGCTTCGGGAGGGCCTACAATGAGCAGTTCTTC; CDR3aa: CASSFGRAYNEQFF
d_gene: NA; v_gene: TRBV27; abundance: NA; j_gene: TRBJ2-3; CDR3nt: TGTGCCAGCAAAATCACCCGGGGCACAGATACGCAGTATTTT; CDR3aa: CASKITRGTDTQYF
d_gene: TRBD2; v_gene: TRBV9; abundance: NA; j_gene: TRBJ2-5; CDR3nt: TGTGCCAGCAGCGTAGAACTAGCGGGAGATTTCGAGACCCAGTACTTC; CDR3aa: CASSVELAGDFETQYF
d_gene: TRBD2; v_gene: TRBV28; abundance: NA; j_gene: TRBJ2-1; CDR3nt: TGTGCCAGCAGTTTAGAACTAGCGGGAGGCACGAGCTCCTACAATGAGCAGTTCTTC; CDR3aa: CASSLELAGGTSSYNEQFF
d_gene: TRBD1; v_gene: TRBV11-2; abundance: NA; j_gene: TRBJ1-2; CDR3nt: TGTGCCAGCACCGGTGGACAGGCGAACTATGGCTACACCTTC; CDR3aa: CASTGGQANYGYTF
d_gene: NA; v_gene: TRBV13; abundance: NA; j_gene: TRBJ2-1; CDR3nt: TGTGCCAGCAGCTTAGGCGCGGGAATGCCGTTCTTC; CDR3aa: CASSLGAGMPFF
d_gene: NA; v_gene: TRBV5-1; abundance: NA; j_gene: TRBJ2-1; CDR3nt: TGCGCCAGCAGCTTCGGAACAGGCCCCTACAATGAGCAGTTCTTC; CDR3aa: CASSFGTGPYNEQFF
d_gene: TRBD1; v_gene: TRBV29-1; abundance: NA; j_gene: TRBJ1-5; CDR3nt: TGCAGCGTTTCTCAGGGGGCGCTGGGCAATCAGCCCCAGCATTTT; CDR3aa: CSVSQGALGNQPQHF
d_gene: TRBD1; v_gene: TRBV11-3; abundance: NA; j_gene: TRBJ1-6; CDR3nt: TGTGCCAGCAGCTTAGGGGGGACAGGACATTCACCCCTCCACTTT; CDR3aa: CASSLGGTGHSPLHF
d_gene: TRBD2; v_gene: TRBV4-3; abundance: NA; j_gene: TRBJ2-1; CDR3nt: TGCGCCAGCAGCCAAGATCTTGAGGTAGGACTAGCGGGAGGCCCCTACAATGAGCAGTTCTTC; CDR3aa: CASSQDLEVGLAGGPYNEQFF
d_gene: TRBD1; v_gene: TRBV14; abundance: few; j_gene: TRBJ1-1; CDR3nt: TGTGCCAGCAGCCTTCTATCGGGACAGGGAGACACTGAAGCTTTCTTT; CDR3aa: CASSLLSGQGDTEAFF
d_gene: TRBD1; v_gene: TRBV5-1; abundance: NA; j_gene: TRBJ1-3; CDR3nt: TGCGCCAGCAGCCCGGGACAGTTCTCTGGAAACACCATATATTTT; CDR3aa: CASSPGQFSGNTIYF
d_gene: NA; v_gene: TRBV10-1; abundance: NA; j_gene: TRBJ2-2; CDR3nt: TGCGCCAGCTCCAGAACGAGACTCGCCGGGGAGCTGTTTTTT; CDR3aa: CASSRTRLAGELFF
d_gene: NA; v_gene: TRBV6-6; abundance: many; j_gene: TRBJ1-5; CDR3nt: TGTGCCAGCACAAACTGGGGGGTGCCCCAGCATTTT; CDR3aa: CASTNWGVPQHF
d_gene: NA; v_gene: TRBV5-6; abundance: NA; j_gene: TRBJ1-1; CDR3nt: TGTGCCAGCAGGGCCCTTTTGAACACTGAAGCTTTCTTT; CDR3aa: CASRALLNTEAFF
d_gene: TRBD2; v_gene: TRBV19; abundance: NA; j_gene: TRBJ2-2; CDR3nt: TGTGCCAGTAGTGGGCTAGCGGGCATCCTCGACACCGGGGAGCTGTTTTTT; CDR3aa: CASSGLAGILDTGELFF
d_gene: NA; v_gene: TRBV19; abundance: once; j_gene: TRBJ2-1; CDR3nt: TGTGCCAGTAGTATCACAGGGTCTGCTATCGATGAGCAGTTCTTC; CDR3aa: CASSITGSAIDEQFF
d_gene: NA; v_gene: TRBV20-1; abundance: NA; j_gene: TRBJ1-5; CDR3nt: TGCAGTGCTAGTTTGACAGGCCCAGGGAATCAGCCCCAGCATTTT; CDR3aa: CSASLTGPGNQPQHF
d_gene: TRBD1; v_gene: TRBV7-9; abundance: NA; j_gene: TRBJ1-1; CDR3nt: TGTGCCAGCAGCGACGGACAGGGTTACACTGAAGCTTTCTTT; CDR3aa: CASSDGQGYTEAFF
d_gene: NA; v_gene: TRBV4-3; abundance: NA; j_gene: TRBJ1-2; CDR3nt: TGCGCCAGCAGCGCGAAGCAACCGGGGGAAACTTATGGCTACACCTTC; CDR3aa: CASSAKQPGETYGYTF
d_gene: TRBD1; v_gene: TRBV27; abundance: NA; j_gene: TRBJ2-6; CDR3nt: TGTGCCAGCAGTGCAGGGGGCGACTCGCCTGGGGCCAACGTCCTGACTTTC; CDR3aa: CASSAGGDSPGANVLTF
d_gene: TRBD1; v_gene: TRBV5-6; abundance: NA; j_gene: TRBJ2-2; CDR3nt: TGTGCCAGCAGTCAAGACAGGGGGCCGAACACCGGGGAGCTGTTTTTT; CDR3aa: CASSQDRGPNTGELFF
d_gene: NA; v_gene: TRBV29-1; abundance: NA; j_gene: TRBJ2-5; CDR3nt: TGCAGCGTCTTAGGAGGGGTTTGGATTACCCAAGAGACCCAGTACTTC; CDR3aa: CSVLGGVWITQETQYF
d_gene: NA; v_gene: TRBV9; abundance: NA; j_gene: TRBJ1-2; CDR3nt: TGTGCCAGCAGCGTAGACGGGGGGCGAAGGGGCTACACCTTC; CDR3aa: CASSVDGGRRGYTF
d_gene: NA; v_gene: TRBV5-1; abundance: NA; j_gene: TRBJ1-1; CDR3nt: TGCGCCAGCAGCTGGACCGGGACACCAGACACTGAAGCTTTCTTT; CDR3aa: CASSWTGTPDTEAFF
d_gene: TRBD2; v_gene: TRBV11-2; abundance: NA; j_gene: TRBJ2-1; CDR3nt: TGTGCCAGCAGCTTAGGGGGGCTTCTAGCGGGAGTCTATGAGCAGTTCTTC; CDR3aa: CASSLGGLLAGVYEQFF
d_gene: NA; v_gene: TRBV4-3; abundance: NA; j_gene: TRBJ1-2; CDR3nt: TGCGCCAGCAGCCAGGCCCGGGAGAGGCCTAACTATGGCTACACCTTC; CDR3aa: CASSQARERPNYGYTF
d_gene: NA; v_gene: TRBV10-2; abundance: NA; j_gene: TRBJ1-2; CDR3nt: TGCGCCAGCAGTGAGTCGTCTGGAGGGGCTGGTGGCTACACCTTC; CDR3aa: CASSESSGGAGGYTF
d_gene: TRBD1; v_gene: TRBV11-3; abundance: NA; j_gene: TRBJ2-5; CDR3nt: TGTGCCAGCAGCTTAGATACAGGGGGCTTCCGAAGCCAAGAGACCCAGTACTTC; CDR3aa: CASSLDTGGFRSQETQYF
d_gene: NA; v_gene: TRBV19; abundance: NA; j_gene: TRBJ1-1; CDR3nt: TGTGCCAGTAGTATAGTGGGCTCAGTCGGGGACACTGAAGCTTTCTTT; CDR3aa: CASSIVGSVGDTEAFF
d_gene: TRBD2; v_gene: TRBV27; abundance: NA; j_gene: TRBJ2-1; CDR3nt: TGTGCCAGCAGTTTAGCTAGCGGGACCCACAGTGAGCAGTTCTTC; CDR3aa: CASSLASGTHSEQFF
d_gene: TRBD1; v_gene: TRBV28; abundance: NA; j_gene: TRBJ2-4; CDR3nt: TGTGCCAGCAGTTTAGACAGGGACCAAAACATTCAGTACTTC; CDR3aa: CASSLDRDQNIQYF
d_gene: NA; v_gene: TRBV30; abundance: NA; j_gene: TRBJ2-3; CDR3nt: TGTGCCTGGGGAACAGGGACCACCCAGGATACGCAGTATTTT; CDR3aa: CAWGTGTTQDTQYF
d_gene: NA; v_gene: TRBV4-1; abundance: NA; j_gene: TRBJ1-2; CDR3nt: TGCGCCAGCAGCCAAAAAAGCCCGAACGCCCCTAACTATGGCTACACCTTC; CDR3aa: CASSQKSPNAPNYGYTF
d_gene: TRBD2; v_gene: TRBV5-1; abundance: NA; j_gene: TRBJ2-2; CDR3nt: TGCGCCAGCAGCCCCCCTAGCGGCCTGAACACCGGGGAGCTGTTTTTT; CDR3aa: CASSPPSGLNTGELFF
d_gene: TRBD2; v_gene: TRBV24-1; abundance: NA; j_gene: TRBJ2-3; CDR3nt: TGTGCCACCAGTGACCCTCTAGCGGGAGGGACAGATACGCAGTATTTT; CDR3aa: CATSDPLAGGTDTQYF
d_gene: TRBD1; v_gene: TRBV7-9; abundance: NA; j_gene: TRBJ2-1; CDR3nt: TGTGCCAGCAGCCCTCGAGGGGTAACCGGGACAGTAGCGAGTAGGCAGTTCTTC; CDR3aa: CASSPRGVTGTVASRQFF
d_gene: TRBD1; v_gene: TRBV19; abundance: NA; j_gene: TRBJ1-5; CDR3nt: TGTGCCAGTAGTAAAACTCAGACAGGGGATCAGCCCCAGCATTTT; CDR3aa: CASSKTQTGDQPQHF
d_gene: NA; v_gene: TRBV21-1; abundance: NA; j_gene: TRBJ2-2; CDR3nt: TGTGCCAGCAGCAAACGGGGGACAGGGAACACCGGGGAGCTGTTTTTT; CDR3aa: CASSKRGTGNTGELFF
d_gene: NA; v_gene: TRBV7-9; abundance: NA; j_gene: TRBJ1-2; CDR3nt: TGTGCCAGCACCTTTCTGGTTGGTGGGGCCGGCTATGGCTACACCTTC; CDR3aa: CASTFLVGGAGYGYTF
d_gene: NA; v_gene: TRBV7-2; abundance: NA; j_gene: TRBJ2-5; CDR3nt: TGTGCCAGCAGCTTATTCGGTAGCATCCAAGAGACCCAGTACTTC; CDR3aa: CASSLFGSIQETQYF
d_gene: TRBD1; v_gene: TRBV25-1; abundance: NA; j_gene: TRBJ1-1; CDR3nt: TGTGCCAGTGAGACAGGGTTTGGGATGAACACTGAAGCTTTCTTT; CDR3aa: CASETGFGMNTEAFF
d_gene: NA; v_gene: TRBV9; abundance: NA; j_gene: TRBJ1-3; CDR3nt: TGTGCCAGCAGCGTAGCTGCAGGGCTCGGAAACACCATATATTTT; CDR3aa: CASSVAAGLGNTIYF
d_gene: NA; v_gene: TRBV24-1; abundance: once; j_gene: TRBJ1-5; CDR3nt: TGTGCCACCAGTGTCGGTAATCAGCCCCAGCATTTT; CDR3aa: CATSVGNQPQHF
d_gene: NA; v_gene: TRBV13; abundance: NA; j_gene: TRBJ2-1; CDR3nt: TGTGCCAGCAGCTTGCGACACAACAATGAGCAGTTCTTC; CDR3aa: CASSLRHNNEQFF
d_gene: NA; v_gene: TRBV30; abundance: NA; j_gene: TRBJ2-6; CDR3nt: TGTGCCTGGAGTGCGGCAGGGTACTCTGGGGCCAACGTCCTGACTTTC; CDR3aa: CAWSAAGYSGANVLTF
d_gene: TRBD1; v_gene: TRBV9; abundance: NA; j_gene: TRBJ1-3; CDR3nt: TGTGCCAGCAGCACCAGACAGGGCGGCTCGGGGAACACCATATATTTT; CDR3aa: CASSTRQGGSGNTIYF
d_gene: NA; v_gene: TRBV21-1; abundance: NA; j_gene: TRBJ2-4; CDR3nt: TGTGCCAGCAGCAAAGGTCGACAGGGGGCCCGCAAAAACATTCAGTACTTC; CDR3aa: CASSKGRQGARKNIQYF
d_gene: NA; v_gene: TRBV5-1; abundance: once; j_gene: TRBJ2-1; CDR3nt: TGCGCCAGCAGCGAGGACTTGAGCTCCTACAATGAGCAGTTCTTC; CDR3aa: CASSEDLSSYNEQFF
d_gene: NA; v_gene: TRBV5-6; abundance: NA; j_gene: TRBJ1-3; CDR3nt: TGTGCCAGCAGCTTGAACCAGGGATCGTCTGGAAACACCATATATTTT; CDR3aa: CASSLNQGSSGNTIYF
d_gene: NA; v_gene: TRBV4-3; abundance: NA; j_gene: TRBJ2-5; CDR3nt: TGCGCCAGCAGCCAAGAGGACGGGATTTGGGAGACCCAGTACTTC; CDR3aa: CASSQEDGIWETQYF